One and the same sample provided the 15 T cell receptor beta chains below, sequenced in a study of T-cell memory formation after mild COVID-19. MiXCR, run by TCRdb on the 5' RACE reads, gives a single entry per CDR3 protein. The data hold 350,000 to 500,000 distinct CDR3 sequences, with about 22% observed a single time. Sequences were obtained from PBMCs or a T cell subset sorted from them (not recorded which). These receptors came from an adult woman who had mild COVID-19 (a few samples of this study predate the infection). Cell type and time point are not known.

The chain has TRBV19 and TRBJ2-1; 15 bases are a match to TRBD2. This CDR3 region has 13 residues. CDR1 LNHDA and CDR2 SQIVND come from the germline V gene (reference sequence). V gave up 10 bases and J gave up 15 bases; unmatched junction bases: 10. CDR3 protein: CATGGLAGGVLFF. For the CDR3, the DNA is TGTGCCACCGGGGGACTAGCGGGAGGTGTGCTGTTCTTC. The complete variable domain, with remaining parts taken from reference TRBV19 and TRBJ2-1, reads DGGITQSPKYLFRKEGQNVTLSCEQNLNHDAMYWYRQDPGQGLRLIYYSQIVNDFQKGDIAEGYSVSREKKESFPLTVTSAQKNPTAFYLCATGGLAGGVLFFGPGTRLTVL.

This clonotype came up a few times. The CDR3 sequence: CASRRDSSSGANVLTF. The CDR3 DNA reads as TGTGCCAGCAGGCGGGACAGTAGCTCTGGGGCCAACGTCCTGACTTTC. The chain is built from TRBV6-5 and TRBJ2-6; possibly TRBD1 for D (7 bases). CDR1 is MNHEY and CDR2 is SVGAGI in the germline V gene. The germline V and J ends were trimmed by 6 bases and 0 bases, with 12 bases remaining between them. The CDR3 is 16 residues long.

This sequence joins TRBV7-6 and TRBJ2-1; TRBD2 matches at 15 bases. The germline CDR1 and CDR2 sequences are SGHVS and FNYEAQ. The CDR3 runs to 17 residues. J gave up 2 bases and V 1 base, and 0 bases lay outside the gene matches. The CDR3 DNA is TGTGCCAGCAGCTTAGGGACTAGCGGGGGGGCCTACAATGAGCAGTTCTTC. This codes for CASSLGTSGGAYNEQFF.

The chain couples TRBV7-2 to TRBJ2-5; 12 positions match TRBD2. V lost 5 bases, J lost 5 bases, and 6 bases stayed unmatched. This CDR3 has 15 residues. Germline V gives CDR1 SGHTA, CDR2 FQGNSA. This CDR3 reads CASSRLAGAAETQYF. CDR3 DNA sequence: TGTGCCAGCAGCCGACTAGCGGGAGCTGCTGAGACCCAGTACTTC. Full variable domain (outside the CDR3, taken from reference TRBV7-2 and TRBJ2-5): GAGVSQSPSNKVTEKGKDVELRCDPISGHTALYWYRQSLGQGLEFLIYFQGNSAPDKSGLPSDRFSAERTGGSVSTLTIQRTQQEDSAVYLCASSRLAGAAETQYFGPGTRLLVL.

This clonotype was seen ten or more times. The rearrangement links TRBV5-1 to TRBJ1-2; maybe TRBD1 (6 bases). Trimming removed 3 bases at V and 6 bases at J, with 18 bases between. Germline V gene sequence: CDR1 SGHRS, CDR2 YFSETQ. The CDR3 consists of 15 residues. Here the CDR3 reads CASSSSQGSLNGYTF. The CDR3 DNA sequence: TGCGCCAGCAGCTCGAGTCAGGGGTCTCTTAATGGCTACACCTTC.

The chain employs TRBV24-1 and TRBJ2-7; 9 nucleotides line up with TRBD1. V lost 5 bases and J lost 0; bases outside the gene matches: 4. CDR1 and CDR2 (germline): KGHDR, SFDVKD. The CDR3 contains 15 residues. As DNA, the CDR3 is TGTGCCACCAGTGCTCCGACAGGGGGCTCCTACGAGCAGTACTTC. As protein: CATSAPTGGSYEQYF.

This clonotype was recorded at least ten times. The rearrangement uses TRBV14 and TRBJ2-4; D unclear. V was pared by 0 bases and J by 13 bases, with 7 bases between. CDR3 size: 11 residues. In germline, CDR1 is SGHDN, CDR2 FVKESK. CDR3 in DNA: TGTGCCAGCAGCCAAGACAGTGGGCAGTACTTC. Translating it yields CASSQDSGQYF.

This clonotype appeared many times. Here the CDR3 reads CASSSGQGETQYF. In DNA form, the CDR3 reads TGTGCCAGCAGTTCGGGACAGGGAGAGACCCAGTACTTC. The chain combines TRBV7-9 with TRBJ2-5, with 9 bases lining up with TRBD1. Germline V gene lookup returns CDR1 SEHNR and CDR2 FQNEAQ (reference sequence). This CDR3 has 13 amino acids. With V trimmed by 6 bases and J by 4 bases, 3 bases remained unmatched.

The chain carries TRBV10-3 and TRBJ1-1; possible D gene TRBD1, 5 bases. Germline lookup yields CDR1 ENHRY and CDR2 SYGVKD. This CDR3 is built from 15 residues. V gave up 3 bases and J gave up 3 bases, with 14 bases separating them. Here the CDR3 reads CAISESRVRDTEAFF. The CDR3 region has the DNA TGTGCCATCAGTGAATCCAGGGTCAGGGACACTGAAGCTTTCTTT.

The rearrangement uses TRBV19 and TRBJ2-1, with 9 positions matching TRBD2. The ends lost 9 bases at V and 5 bases at J; junction bases unmatched: 11. The CDR3 loop spans 15 amino acids. Germline CDR1 LNHDA, CDR2 SQIVND (reference sequence). CDR3 DNA: TGTGCCAGCCTCTGGGAAGCGGGAGGCGACAATGAGCAGTTCTTC. The encoded protein is CASLWEAGGDNEQFF.

The V and J genes are TRBV4-1 and TRBJ2-1; the D is unclear. The CDR3 runs to 14 residues. Germline lookup yields CDR1 MGHRA and CDR2 YSYEKL. V lost 5 bases and J lost 2, with 10 bases in between. The CDR3 nucleotides are TGCGCCAGCAGCACAGACTCTGCCTACAATGAGCAGTTCTTC. This sequence encodes CASSTDSAYNEQFF.

The chain carries TRBV6-5 and TRBJ1-5; D remains ambiguous. Germline V gives CDR1 MNHEY, CDR2 SVGAGI. Deletions cut 4 bases from V and 0 bases from J, with 16 bases between. The CDR3 is 17 amino acids. CDR3 amino acids: CASSSLAGVNSNQPQHF. The CDR3 DNA sequence: TGTGCCAGCAGTTCACTAGCGGGCGTTAATAGCAATCAGCCCCAGCATTTT.

This clonotype has just a few counts. The J gene is TRBJ2-3, the V gene TRBV29-1; 9 bases line up with TRBD1. J gave up 6 bases and V 0 bases, and 7 bases lay outside the gene matches. The germline V gene encodes CDR1 SQVTM and CDR2 ANQGSEA. The CDR3 contains 15 residues. CDR3 bases: TGCAGCGTTGAAGAAGGGGACAGGGTTTTCGATACGCAGTATTTT. It yields the protein CSVEEGDRVFDTQYF.

This clonotype was detected only a few times. The chain has TRBV21-1 and TRBJ2-5; TRBD2, the table's D call, lacks a check against the DNA. TRBV21-1 is termed a pseudogene. The CDR3 sequence is 15 residues long. The CDR3 DNA reads TGTGCCAGCTCTGTAGCGGGAAGACCCCAAGAGACCCAGTACTTC. It codes for CASSVAGRPQETQYF.

This chain joins TRBV3-1 and TRBJ2-7, with a weak D call TRBD1 (5 bases). Between the trimmed V and J ends, which lost 1 base and 6 bases, there was a span of 10 bases. This CDR3 is built from 13 residues. In germline, CDR1 is LGHDT, CDR2 YNNKEL (reference sequence). The CDR3 protein is CASSQGQGREQYF. The CDR3 nucleotides are TGTGCCAGCAGCCAAGGGCAGGGCCGCGAGCAGTACTTC.